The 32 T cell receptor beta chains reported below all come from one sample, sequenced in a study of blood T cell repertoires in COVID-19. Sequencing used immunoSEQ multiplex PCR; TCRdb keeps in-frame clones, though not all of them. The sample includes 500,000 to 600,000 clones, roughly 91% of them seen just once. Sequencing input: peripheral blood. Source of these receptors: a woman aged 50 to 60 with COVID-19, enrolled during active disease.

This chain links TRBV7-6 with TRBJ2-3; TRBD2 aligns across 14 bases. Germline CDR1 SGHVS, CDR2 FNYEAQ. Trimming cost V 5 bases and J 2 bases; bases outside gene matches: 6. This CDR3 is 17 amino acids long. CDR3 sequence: CASSKGTSGGYTDTQYF. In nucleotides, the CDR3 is TGTGCCAGCAGCAAGGGGACTAGCGGGGGTTACACAGATACGCAGTATTTT.

CDR3 loop: CASSLGNGELFF. CDR3 nucleotides: TGTGCCAGCAGCTTGGGTAACGGGGAGCTGTTTTTT. The V call is TRBV5-6, the J call TRBJ2-2; D is unresolved. Trimming took off 0 bases at V and 7 bases at J, with 4 bases between the two ends. The germline V gene encodes CDR1 SGHDT and CDR2 YYEEEE. The CDR3 is made up of 12 amino acids.

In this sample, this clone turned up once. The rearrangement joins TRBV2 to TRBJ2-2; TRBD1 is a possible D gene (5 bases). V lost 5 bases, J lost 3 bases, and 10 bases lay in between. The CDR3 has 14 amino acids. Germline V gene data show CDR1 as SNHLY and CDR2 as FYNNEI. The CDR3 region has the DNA TGTGCCAGCAGTATGGGGCCCTACACCGGGGAGCTGTTTTTT. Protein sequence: CASSMGPYTGELFF.

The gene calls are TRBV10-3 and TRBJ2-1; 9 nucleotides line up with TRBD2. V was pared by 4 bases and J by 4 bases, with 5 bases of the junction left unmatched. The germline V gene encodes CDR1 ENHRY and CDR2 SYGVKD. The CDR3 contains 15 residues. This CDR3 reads CAISGSSGVYNEQFF. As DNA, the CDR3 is TGTGCCATCAGTGGGTCTAGCGGGGTTTACAATGAGCAGTTCTTC.

This CDR3 is CASSQAVNYGYTF. For the CDR3, the DNA is TGTGCCAGCAGCCAGGCAGTGAACTATGGCTACACCTTC. The V gene is TRBV14, the J gene TRBJ1-2; no definite D call. CDR3 size: 13 residues. CDR1 and CDR2 (germline): SGHDN, FVKESK. Between the trimmed V and J ends, which lost 3 bases and 2 bases, there was a span of 7 bases.

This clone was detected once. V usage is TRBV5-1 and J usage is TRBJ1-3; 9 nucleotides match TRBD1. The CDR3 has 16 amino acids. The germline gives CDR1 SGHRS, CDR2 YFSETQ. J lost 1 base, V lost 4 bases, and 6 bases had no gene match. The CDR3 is CASSHTGGFSGNTIYF. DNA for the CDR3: TGCGCCAGCAGCCACACAGGGGGCTTTTCTGGAAACACCATATATTTT.

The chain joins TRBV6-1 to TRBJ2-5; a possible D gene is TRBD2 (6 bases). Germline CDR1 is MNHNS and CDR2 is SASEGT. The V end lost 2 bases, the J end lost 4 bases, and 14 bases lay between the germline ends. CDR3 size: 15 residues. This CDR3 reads CASSELGGGIETQYF. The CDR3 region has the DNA TGTGCCAGCAGTGAATTAGGAGGAGGGATAGAGACCCAGTACTTC.

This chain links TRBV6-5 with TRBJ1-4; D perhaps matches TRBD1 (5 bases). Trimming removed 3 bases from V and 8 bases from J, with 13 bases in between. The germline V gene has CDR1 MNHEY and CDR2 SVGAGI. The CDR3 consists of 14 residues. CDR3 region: CASSYGRVNEKLFF. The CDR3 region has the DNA TGTGCCAGCAGTTATGGCAGGGTGAACGAAAAACTGTTTTTT.

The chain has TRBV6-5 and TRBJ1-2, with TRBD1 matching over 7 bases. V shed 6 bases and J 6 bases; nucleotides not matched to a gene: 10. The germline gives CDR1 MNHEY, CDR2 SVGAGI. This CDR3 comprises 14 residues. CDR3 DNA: TGTGCCAGCAGACGAACAGGGGCAGGGGATGGCTACACCTTC. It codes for CASRRTGAGDGYTF.

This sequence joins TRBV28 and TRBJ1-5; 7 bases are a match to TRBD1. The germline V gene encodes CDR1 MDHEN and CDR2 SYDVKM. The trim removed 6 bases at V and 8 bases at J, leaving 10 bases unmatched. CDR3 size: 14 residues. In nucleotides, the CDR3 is TGTGCCAGCAGAACAGATGACAGGGTAGAGCCCCAGCATTTT. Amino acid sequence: CASRTDDRVEPQHF.

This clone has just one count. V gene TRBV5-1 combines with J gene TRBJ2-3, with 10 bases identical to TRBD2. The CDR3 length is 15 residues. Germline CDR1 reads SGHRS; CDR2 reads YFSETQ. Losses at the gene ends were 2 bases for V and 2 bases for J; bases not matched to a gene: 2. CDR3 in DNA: TGCGCCAGCAGCTTAGCGGGGGGGACCACAGATACGCAGTATTTT. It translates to CASSLAGGTTDTQYF.

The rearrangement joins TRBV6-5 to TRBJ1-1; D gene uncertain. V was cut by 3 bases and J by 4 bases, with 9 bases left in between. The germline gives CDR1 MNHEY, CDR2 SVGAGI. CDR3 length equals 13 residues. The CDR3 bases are TGTGCCAGCAGTTATTCGGGTGTCACTGAAGCTTTCTTT. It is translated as CASSYSGVTEAFF.

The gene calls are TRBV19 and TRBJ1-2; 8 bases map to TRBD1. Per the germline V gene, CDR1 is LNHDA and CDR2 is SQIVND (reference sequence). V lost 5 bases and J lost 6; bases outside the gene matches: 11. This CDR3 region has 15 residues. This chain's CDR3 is CASSPGAGGADGYTF. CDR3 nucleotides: TGTGCCAGTAGTCCAGGGGCAGGGGGCGCTGATGGCTACACCTTC.

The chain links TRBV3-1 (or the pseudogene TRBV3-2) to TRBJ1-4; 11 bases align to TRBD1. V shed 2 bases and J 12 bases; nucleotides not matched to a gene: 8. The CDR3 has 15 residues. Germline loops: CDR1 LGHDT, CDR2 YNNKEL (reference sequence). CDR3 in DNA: TGTGCCAGCAGCCAATTAGGACAGGGGGCTATGGAACTGTTTTTT. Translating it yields CASSQLGQGAMELFF.

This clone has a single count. The CDR3 DNA reads as TGTGCCATCTCAGGACAGGATAATGAAAAACTGTTTTTT. This codes for CAISGQDNEKLFF. The chain joins TRBV28 to TRBJ1-4; 7 bases are a match to TRBD1. V gave up 10 bases and J gave up 4 bases; unmatched junction bases: 6. This CDR3 region has 13 residues. Germline V gene lookup returns CDR1 MDHEN and CDR2 SYDVKM.

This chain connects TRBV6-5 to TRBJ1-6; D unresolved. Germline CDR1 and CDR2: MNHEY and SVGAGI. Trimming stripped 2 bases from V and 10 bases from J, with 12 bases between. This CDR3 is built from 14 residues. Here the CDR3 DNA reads TGTGCCAGCAGTTACGCCGGGGTCGGATCACCCCTCCACTTT. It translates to CASSYAGVGSPLHF.

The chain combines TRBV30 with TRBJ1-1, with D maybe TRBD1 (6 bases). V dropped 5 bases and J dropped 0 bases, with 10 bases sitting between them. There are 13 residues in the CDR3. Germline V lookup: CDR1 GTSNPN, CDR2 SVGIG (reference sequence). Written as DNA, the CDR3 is TGTGCCTGGTGTACAGGGTTGAACACTGAAGCTTTCTTT. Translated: CAWCTGLNTEAFF.

The CDR3 DNA follows: TGTGCCAGCAGCTTAGGACAGACGAACACTGAAGCTTTCTTT. Protein sequence: CASSLGQTNTEAFF. V gene TRBV5-4 combines with J gene TRBJ1-1, with a tentative D call TRBD1 (6 bases). The CDR3 is 14 residues long. From germline, CDR1 is SGHNT and CDR2 YYREEE (reference sequence). Deletions cut 2 bases from V and 1 base from J, with 9 bases between.

The CDR3 sequence: CASSGAGGATQYF. The CDR3 coding sequence is TGTGCCAGCAGTGGAGCAGGGGGGGCGACCCAGTACTTC. This chain connects TRBV6-1 to TRBJ2-5; D might be TRBD1 or TRBD2, each matching 7 bases. Per germline, CDR1 MNHNS and CDR2 SASEGT. The CDR3 contains 13 residues. V lost 4 bases to trimming and J lost 7 bases, with 13 bases between them.

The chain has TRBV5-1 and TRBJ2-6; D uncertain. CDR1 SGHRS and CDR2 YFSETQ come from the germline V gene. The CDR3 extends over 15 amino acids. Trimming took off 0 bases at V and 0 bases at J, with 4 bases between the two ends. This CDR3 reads CASSLGLSGANVLTF. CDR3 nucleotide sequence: TGCGCCAGCAGCTTGGGACTCTCTGGGGCCAACGTCCTGACTTTC.

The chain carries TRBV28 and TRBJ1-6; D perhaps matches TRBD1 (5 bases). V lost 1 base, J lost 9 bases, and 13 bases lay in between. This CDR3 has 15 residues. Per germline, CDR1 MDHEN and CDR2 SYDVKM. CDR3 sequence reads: CASSLLAREASPLHF. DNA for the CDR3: TGTGCCAGCAGTTTATTAGCCAGGGAGGCTTCACCCCTCCACTTT.

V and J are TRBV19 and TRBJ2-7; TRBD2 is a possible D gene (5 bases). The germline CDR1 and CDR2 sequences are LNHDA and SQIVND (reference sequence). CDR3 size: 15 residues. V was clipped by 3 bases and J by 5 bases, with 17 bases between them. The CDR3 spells CASSMAKGGGDEQYF. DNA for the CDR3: TGTGCCAGTAGTATGGCCAAGGGTGGAGGAGACGAGCAGTACTTC.

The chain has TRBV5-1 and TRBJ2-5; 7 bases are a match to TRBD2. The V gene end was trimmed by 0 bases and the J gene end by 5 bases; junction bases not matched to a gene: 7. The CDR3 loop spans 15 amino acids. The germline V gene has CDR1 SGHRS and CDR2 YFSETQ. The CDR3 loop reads CASSLAGDGRETQYF. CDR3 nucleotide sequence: TGCGCCAGCAGCTTGGCCGGGGACGGGAGGGAGACCCAGTACTTC.

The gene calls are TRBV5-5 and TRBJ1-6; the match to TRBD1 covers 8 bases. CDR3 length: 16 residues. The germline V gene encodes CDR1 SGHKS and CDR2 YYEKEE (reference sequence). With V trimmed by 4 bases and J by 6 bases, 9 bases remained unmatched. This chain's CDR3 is CASSRPGQGTNSPLHF. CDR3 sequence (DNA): TGTGCCAGCAGCCGCCCTGGACAGGGAACTAATTCACCCCTCCACTTT.

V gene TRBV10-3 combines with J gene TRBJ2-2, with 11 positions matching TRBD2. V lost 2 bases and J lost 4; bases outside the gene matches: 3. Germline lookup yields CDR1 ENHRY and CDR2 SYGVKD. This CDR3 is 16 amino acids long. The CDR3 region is CAISEEGLAATGELFF. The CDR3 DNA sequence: TGTGCCATCAGTGAGGAGGGACTAGCGGCCACCGGGGAGCTGTTTTTT.

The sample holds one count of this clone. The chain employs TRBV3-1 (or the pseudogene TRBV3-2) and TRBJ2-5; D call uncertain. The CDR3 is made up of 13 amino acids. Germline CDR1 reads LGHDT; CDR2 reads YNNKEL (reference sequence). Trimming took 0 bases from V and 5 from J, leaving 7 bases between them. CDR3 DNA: TGTGCCAGCAGCCAAGAGGTTGGCGAGACCCAGTACTTC. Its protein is CASSQEVGETQYF.

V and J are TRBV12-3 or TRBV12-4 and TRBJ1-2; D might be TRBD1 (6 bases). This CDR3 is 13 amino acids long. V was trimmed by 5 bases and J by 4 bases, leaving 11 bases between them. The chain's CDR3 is CASSMTGSYGYTF. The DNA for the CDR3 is TGTGCCAGCAGTATGACAGGATCCTATGGCTACACCTTC.

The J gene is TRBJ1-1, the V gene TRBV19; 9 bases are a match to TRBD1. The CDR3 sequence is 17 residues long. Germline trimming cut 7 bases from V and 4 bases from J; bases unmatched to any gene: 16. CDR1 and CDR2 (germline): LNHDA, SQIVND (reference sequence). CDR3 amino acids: CASTFVFPGQGVTEAFF. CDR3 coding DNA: TGTGCCAGTACCTTCGTCTTTCCGGGACAGGGCGTCACTGAAGCTTTCTTT.

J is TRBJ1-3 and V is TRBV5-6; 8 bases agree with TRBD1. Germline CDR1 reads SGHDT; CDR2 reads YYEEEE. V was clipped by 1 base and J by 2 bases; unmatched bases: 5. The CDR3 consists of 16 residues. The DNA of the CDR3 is TGTGCCAGCAGCTTGAGCTACAGGGGGACTGGAAACACCATATATTTT. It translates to CASSLSYRGTGNTIYF. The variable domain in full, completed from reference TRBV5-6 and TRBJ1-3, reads DAGVTQSPTHLIKTRGQQVTLRCSPKSGHDTVSWYQQALGQGPQFIFQYYEEEERQRGNFPDRFSGHQFPNYSSELNVNALLLGDSALYLCASSLSYRGTGNTIYFGEGSWLTVV.

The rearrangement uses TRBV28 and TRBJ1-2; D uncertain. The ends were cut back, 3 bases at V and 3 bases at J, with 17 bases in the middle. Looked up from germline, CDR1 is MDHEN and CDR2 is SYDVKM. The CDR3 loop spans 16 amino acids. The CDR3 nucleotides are TGTGCCAGCAGTTTTCCGGCCAGGAGGTTGGACTATGGCTACACCTTC. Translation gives CASSFPARRLDYGYTF.

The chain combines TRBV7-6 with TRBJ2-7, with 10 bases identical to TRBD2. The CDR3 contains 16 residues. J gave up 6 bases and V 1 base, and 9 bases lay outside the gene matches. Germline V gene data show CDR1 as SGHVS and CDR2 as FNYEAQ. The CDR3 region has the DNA TGTGCCAGCAGCTTAGAGCCTAGCGGGGGCCGCCGCGAGCAGTACTTC. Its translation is CASSLEPSGGRREQYF.

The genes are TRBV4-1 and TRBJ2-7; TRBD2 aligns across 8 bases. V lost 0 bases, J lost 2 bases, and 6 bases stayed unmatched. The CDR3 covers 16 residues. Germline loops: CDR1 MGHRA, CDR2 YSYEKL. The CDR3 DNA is TGCGCCAGCAGCCAAGATGACGGGGGGGGAACCTACGAGCAGTACTTC. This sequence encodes CASSQDDGGGTYEQYF.